Below are 23 T cell receptor beta chains sequenced from a single sample in a study of CD8 T cells in Susac syndrome. Reverse transcription of about 0.5 to 1 ug RNA used random hexamers. TCRdb recomputed calls from the immunoSEQ multiplex PCR reads with MiXCR, one row per CDR3 protein. The sample lists hundreds of thousands of distinct CDR3 sequences; approximately 85% were seen once. Sequenced sample: CD8+ T cells from PBMCs. All receptors come from a human donor with multiple sclerosis.

The genes are TRBV25-1 and TRBJ1-5; the D is unclear. V lost 1 base, J lost 0 bases, and 13 bases lay in between. The CDR3 contains 17 residues. Germline CDR1 MGHDK, CDR2 SYGVNS. In DNA, the CDR3 is TGTGCCAGCAGTGAATCTCAGGCCGAACTTAGCAATCAGCCCCAGCATTTT. This gives the protein CASSESQAELSNQPQHF. The full variable domain, its missing parts supplied by reference TRBV25-1 and TRBJ1-5, is EADIYQTPRYLVIGTGKKITLECSQTMGHDKMYWYQQDPGMELHLIHYSYGVNSTEKGDLSSESTVSRIRTEHFPLTLESARPSHTSQYLCASSESQAELSNQPQHFGDGTRLSIL.

This clonotype has just one count. V is TRBV7-9 and J is TRBJ1-5, with 9 bases identical to TRBD1. Per the germline V gene, CDR1 is SEHNR and CDR2 is FQNEAQ (reference sequence). The CDR3 is 16 amino acids. V was pared by 5 bases and J by 6 bases, with 11 bases of the junction left unmatched. As DNA, the CDR3 is TGTGCCAGCAGCCTAGGGACAGGGAACGGGGGTCAGCCCCAGCATTTT. Translation gives CASSLGTGNGGQPQHF.

This clonotype appeared a few times. The chain has TRBV19 and TRBJ2-7; 9 bases line up with TRBD2. Germline-derived CDR1 and CDR2 are LNHDA and SQIVND (reference sequence). This CDR3 spans 16 amino acids. After removal of 0 bases from V and 2 bases from J, the junction contained 5 bases not matched to a gene. The CDR3, as DNA: TGTGCCAGTAGTATAGATCTGTCTAGCGGGACCTACGAGCAGTACTTC. It codes for CASSIDLSSGTYEQYF.

The chain uses TRBV11-3 and TRBJ2-2, with D unresolved. CDR1 is SGHNT and CDR2 is YENEEA in the germline V gene. The length of the CDR3 is 13 residues. Trimming took 4 bases from V and 5 from J, leaving 8 bases between them. The CDR3 DNA reads TGTGCCAGCAGCTCCCCCGGGACCGGGGAGCTGTTTTTT. Residues: CASSSPGTGELFF.

The chain combines TRBV7-8 with TRBJ2-7; 7 nucleotides agree with TRBD2. CDR3 length: 15 residues. With V trimmed by 3 bases and J by 2 bases, 7 bases remained unmatched. CDR1 and CDR2 from the germline V gene are SGHVS and FQNEAQ. The CDR3 sequence: CASSFVAGDPYEQYF. CDR3 DNA: TGTGCCAGCAGCTTTGTGGCGGGAGACCCCTACGAGCAGTACTTC.

The rearrangement links TRBV27 to TRBJ2-3, with 7 bases aligning to TRBD1. The J segment lost 4 bases and the V segment lost 3 bases, leaving 10 bases of the junction unmatched. Per germline, CDR1 MNHEY and CDR2 SMNVEV (reference sequence). The CDR3 runs 16 residues. CDR3 loop: CASSFRGLEEADTQYF. The CDR3 coding sequence is TGTGCCAGCAGTTTTAGGGGGCTTGAGGAGGCAGATACGCAGTATTTT.

The chain carries TRBV11-2 and TRBJ2-2, with D possibly matching TRBD2 (5 bases). This CDR3 comprises 11 residues. Germline assignment: CDR1 SGHAT and CDR2 FQNNGV. Trimming left V 10 bases short and J 4 bases short, with 7 bases between. CDR3 loop: CATGGTGELFF. As DNA, the CDR3 is TGTGCCACCGGAGGCACCGGGGAGCTGTTTTTT. The full variable domain, with the rest looked up from reference TRBV11-2 and TRBJ2-2, is EAGVAQSPRYKIIEKRQSVAFWCNPISGHATLYWYQQILGQGPKLLIQFQNNGVVDDSQLPKDRFSAERLKGVDSTLKIQPAKLEDSAVYLCATGGTGELFFGEGSRLTVL.

This chain connects TRBV14 to TRBJ1-2; D uncertain. CDR3 length equals 14 residues. Trimming removed 7 bases from V and 1 base from J, with 13 bases in between. Germline CDR1 is SGHDN and CDR2 is FVKESK. The CDR3 region has the DNA TGTGCCAGCACCCCACTTCCTCTTAACTATGGCTACACCTTC. This sequence encodes CASTPLPLNYGYTF.

This chain links TRBV20-1 with TRBJ1-5; TRBD1 is a possible D gene (5 bases). The CDR3 totals 16 residues. Germline-derived CDR1 and CDR2 are DFQATT and SNEGSKA (reference sequence). V lost 1 base to trimming and J lost 4 bases, with 17 bases between them. CDR3 nucleotides: TGCAGTGCTAGAGTGGCGGGGCAGGCCTTAAATCAGCCCCAGCATTTT. It is translated as CSARVAGQALNQPQHF.

In this sample, this clonotype turned up a few times. The chain employs TRBV4-1 and TRBJ2-7; D may be TRBD1 (6 bases). V lost 1 base, J lost 6 bases, and 16 bases lay in between. CDR1 is MGHRA and CDR2 is YSYEKL in the germline V gene. This CDR3 spans 15 amino acids. CDR3 DNA: TGCGCCAGCAGCCAAGGACAGGACATTTTGTCCGAGCAGTACTTC. This sequence encodes CASSQGQDILSEQYF.

V gene TRBV21-1 combines with J gene TRBJ1-1; the table's D call, TRBD1, has no DNA check behind it. TRBV21-1 is flagged as a pseudogene. This CDR3 spans 13 amino acids. The CDR3 region is CASRPGQDEGAFF. CDR3 DNA: TGTGCCAGCAGGCCGGGACAGGACGAGGGAGCTTTCTTT.

J is TRBJ2-7 and V is TRBV5-1; 10 bases are shared with TRBD1. The trim removed 2 bases at V and 5 bases at J, leaving 7 bases unmatched. CDR3 length: 15 residues. The germline V gene encodes CDR1 SGHRS and CDR2 YFSETQ. CDR3 protein: CASSFRGQGENEQYF. The CDR3 DNA sequence: TGCGCCAGCAGCTTCCGAGGACAGGGGGAAAACGAGCAGTACTTC.

This chain connects TRBV19 to TRBJ1-1; D possibly corresponds to TRBD1 (5 bases). This CDR3 is built from 13 residues. Trimming shortened V by 11 bases and J by 1 base, and 14 bases separated the two germline ends. Per germline, CDR1 LNHDA and CDR2 SQIVND (reference sequence). The CDR3 sequence is CAGRAGGNTEAFF. The DNA of the CDR3 is TGTGCCGGACGGGCCGGGGGGAACACTGAAGCTTTCTTT.

CDR3 loop: CASGAVVYEQYF. The CDR3 DNA sequence: TGTGCCAGCGGAGCGGTCGTCTACGAGCAGTACTTC. The chain couples TRBV6-2 or TRBV6-3 to TRBJ2-7, with D possibly TRBD2 on 5 matching bases. V gave up 8 bases and J gave up 3 bases, with 11 bases separating them. CDR3 size: 12 residues. Germline lookup yields CDR1 MNHEY and CDR2 SVGEGT.

Only a few counts were recorded for this clonotype. In DNA form, the CDR3 reads TGTGCCAGCAGTTGGGGAAGGGGCACTGAAGCTTTCTTT. Its translation is CASSWGRGTEAFF. The chain employs TRBV27 and TRBJ1-1; a possible D gene is TRBD1 (5 bases). The ends were cut back, 4 bases at V and 4 bases at J, with 10 bases in the middle. Germline values: CDR1 MNHEY, CDR2 SMNVEV (reference sequence). The CDR3 has 13 amino acids.

V usage is TRBV4-3 and J usage is TRBJ2-7; D is tentatively TRBD1 or TRBD2 (6 bases each). The ends were cut back, 0 bases at V and 0 bases at J, with 12 bases in the middle. CDR1 is LGHNA, CDR2 YSLEER, per germline. The CDR3 is 16 residues long. The CDR3 sequence: CASSQDEGGASYEQYF. The CDR3 DNA sequence: TGCGCCAGCAGCCAAGATGAGGGGGGCGCCTCCTACGAGCAGTACTTC.

The rearrangement joins TRBV25-1 to TRBJ2-7; the D gene is possibly TRBD1 (6 bases). This CDR3 comprises 16 residues. Trimming removed 5 bases at V and 0 bases at J, with 17 bases between. Germline CDR1 and CDR2: MGHDK and SYGVNS. CDR3: CASSPSPGTFSYEQYF. The CDR3 nucleotides are TGTGCCAGCAGTCCAAGCCCCGGGACATTCTCCTACGAGCAGTACTTC.

The CDR3 here is CSARAPPGLAGGPSSYEQYF. CDR3 DNA sequence: TGCAGTGCTAGAGCCCCGCCGGGACTAGCGGGAGGCCCGAGCTCCTACGAGCAGTACTTC. J is TRBJ2-7 and V is TRBV20-1; 15 nucleotides align to TRBD2. J lost 0 bases, V lost 1 base, and 13 bases had no gene match. The CDR3 is made up of 20 amino acids. The V gene's germline CDR1 is DFQATT and CDR2 SNEGSKA (reference sequence).

Only one count was recorded for this clonotype. This sequence joins TRBV7-2 and TRBJ2-1; TRBD2 might be the D (6 bases). Germline CDR1 is SGHTA and CDR2 is FQGNSA. Trimming cost V 3 bases and J 6 bases, with 21 bases left between them. The CDR3 length is 17 residues. Here the CDR3 DNA reads TGTGCCAGCAGCTTTTTCGTCGCGGGGTTTGAATCCAATGAGCAGTTCTTC. Its translation is CASSFFVAGFESNEQFF.

In DNA, the CDR3 is TGTGCCAGCAGTGAGCATGCGTCGTCCAATGAGCAGTTCTTC. This translates into CASSEHASSNEQFF. This chain connects TRBV28 to TRBJ2-1; D gene unclear. The CDR3 consists of 14 residues. Trimming pared 5 bases from V and 6 bases from J, leaving 14 bases between. Germline CDR1 reads MDHEN; CDR2 reads SYDVKM.

The table lists this clonotype with a few counts. This chain connects TRBV7-3 to TRBJ2-3, with D hard to call. The V gene lost 1 base and the J gene lost 2 bases, with 4 bases spanning the gap. The germline V gene encodes CDR1 SGHTA and CDR2 FQGTGA. This CDR3 contains 13 residues. The CDR3, as DNA: TGTGCCAGCAGCTTAATCCTCACAGATACGCAGTATTTT. This sequence encodes CASSLILTDTQYF.

V gene TRBV13 combines with J gene TRBJ2-7; the match to TRBD2 covers 8 bases. The V gene end was trimmed by 5 bases and the J gene end by 5 bases; junction bases not matched to a gene: 11. Germline CDR1 and CDR2: PRHDT and FYEKMQ (reference sequence). The CDR3 runs to 15 residues. CDR3 sequence reads: CASSLGGLGQHEQYF. CDR3 nucleotides: TGTGCCAGCAGCCTCGGGGGACTAGGACAGCACGAGCAGTACTTC.

The rearrangement uses TRBV28 and TRBJ1-1; 7 bases agree with TRBD1. V dropped 5 bases and J dropped 2; count of bases not matched to a gene: 8. Germline CDR1 reads MDHEN; CDR2 reads SYDVKM. CDR3 size: 15 residues. The CDR3: CASSMFTGVNTEAFF. CDR3 DNA sequence: TGTGCCAGCAGTATGTTTACAGGGGTCAACACTGAAGCTTTCTTT.